The 27 T cell receptor beta chains in this list originate from one sample, sequenced in a study of CD8+ T cells in alopecia areata. Extracted from the samples, RNA was reverse transcribed into cDNA to serve as the sequencing template. Sequencing was performed with immunoSEQ multiplex PCR; in TCRdb, only in-frame clones are kept and a portion is missing. The sample consists of roughly 110,000 clones, 84% of them appearing once. As for treatment: oral pan-JAK inhibitor, 5-10 mg twice daily. The sequencing here drew on CD8+ T cells sorted from blood, taken at week 24, from a patient treated with tofacitinib. These receptors were collected from a human donor with alopecia areata.

This chain uses TRBV25-1 with TRBJ1-2; the D gene is possibly TRBD1 (5 bases). CDR1 is MGHDK and CDR2 is SYGVNS in the germline V gene. The CDR3 is 12 amino acids. CDR3 in amino acids: CVQSRAEYGYTF. For the CDR3, the DNA is TGTGTCCAGAGCAGGGCGGAATATGGCTACACCTTC.

The chain employs TRBV7-8 and TRBJ2-2; 7 bases match TRBD1. Germline CDR1 and CDR2: SGHVS and FQNEAQ. The CDR3 is 16 residues long. After removal of 1 base from V and 4 bases from J, the junction contained 6 bases not matched to a gene. The chain's CDR3 is CASSLGFGDSTGELFF. In DNA form, the CDR3 reads TGTGCCAGCAGCTTAGGGTTTGGGGACAGCACCGGGGAGCTGTTTTTT.

The chain links TRBV7-9 to TRBJ1-3; 7 nucleotides line up with TRBD1. The CDR3 has 15 amino acids. Looked up from germline, CDR1 is SEHNR and CDR2 is FQNEAQ (reference sequence). The J segment lost 15 bases and the V segment lost 4 bases, leaving 18 bases of the junction unmatched. The CDR3 protein is CASSSAAARDSLKYF. In DNA, the CDR3 is TGTGCCAGCAGCTCCGCTGCGGCCCGGGACAGCCTAAAATATTTT.

V is TRBV19 and J is TRBJ1-5; the D gene is possibly TRBD1 (5 bases). Trimming pared 2 bases from V and 1 base from J, leaving 9 bases between. CDR3 length equals 15 residues. The germline gives CDR1 LNHDA, CDR2 SQIVND (reference sequence). The CDR3 loop reads CASSIQGKSNQPQHF. CDR3 DNA sequence: TGTGCCAGTAGTATACAGGGTAAGAGCAATCAGCCCCAGCATTTT.

This clone was observed once. The chain employs TRBV19 and TRBJ1-2, with unresolved D. Trimming took 0 bases from V and 7 from J, leaving 18 bases between them. Germline V CDR1 and CDR2: LNHDA, SQIVND (reference sequence). The CDR3 runs 16 residues. CDR3: CASSIDQGYNFAGYTF. CDR3 coding DNA: TGTGCCAGTAGTATAGATCAAGGGTACAACTTCGCTGGCTACACCTTC.

This chain joins TRBV20-1 and TRBJ2-7; D remains unclear. Between the trimmed V and J ends, which lost 6 bases and 4 bases, there was a span of 10 bases. From germline, CDR1 is DFQATT and CDR2 SNEGSKA (reference sequence). The CDR3 contains 11 residues. CDR3 loop: CSALDQYEQYF. CDR3 coding DNA: TGCAGTGCCCTAGACCAGTACGAGCAGTACTTC.

This clone was seen more than once but under ten times. The chain couples TRBV4-3 to TRBJ2-1, with TRBD2 identical over 7 bases. The CDR3 length is 17 residues. V gave up 2 bases and J gave up 5 bases; unmatched junction bases: 12. Germline CDR1 reads LGHNA; CDR2 reads YSLEER. This CDR3 is CASSQTILSGVNNEQFF. The CDR3 nucleotides read TGCGCCAGCAGCCAAACAATACTGAGCGGGGTAAACAATGAGCAGTTCTTC.

V is TRBV4-3 and J is TRBJ2-5; 12 bases are a match to TRBD1. CDR1 is LGHNA, CDR2 YSLEER, per germline. J gave up 1 base and V 0 bases, and 12 bases lay outside the gene matches. CDR3 length equals 20 residues. The CDR3 DNA sequence: TGCGCCAGCAGCCAAGAAGGCGGGACAGGGGGCGGACATGTCCAAGAGACCCAGTACTTC. Its protein product is CASSQEGGTGGGHVQETQYF.

A remark on this clone: Additional DNA sequences in this sample encode the identical CDR3. The chain uses TRBV27 and TRBJ2-2; either TRBD1 or TRBD2 may supply D (5 bases each). The V gene's germline CDR1 is MNHEY and CDR2 SMNVEV (reference sequence). Trimming took 2 bases from V and 6 from J, leaving 7 bases between them. The CDR3 sequence is 13 residues long. CDR3 loop: CASSLGGAGELFF. The CDR3 nucleotides read TGTGCCAGCAGTTTAGGGGGAGCCGGGGAGCTGTTTTTT.

This clone appeared a single time. V and J are TRBV7-8 and TRBJ2-3, with D perhaps being TRBD1 or TRBD2 (5 bases each). The CDR3 covers 15 residues. From germline, CDR1 is SGHVS and CDR2 FQNEAQ. Trimming pared 8 bases from V and 0 bases from J, leaving 15 bases between. CDR3 sequence (DNA): TGTGCCAGCTTTTACGAGGGGTCTAGCACAGATACGCAGTATTTT. Its protein product is CASFYEGSSTDTQYF. The full variable domain, its missing parts supplied by reference TRBV7-8 and TRBJ2-3, is GAGVSQSPRYKVAKRGQDVALRCDPISGHVSLFWYQQALGQGPEFLTYFQNEAQLDKSGLPSDRFFAERPEGSVSTLKIQRTQQEDSAVYLCASFYEGSSTDTQYFGPGTRLTVL.

The sample holds one count of this clone. The chain has TRBV19 and TRBJ2-1, with D perhaps matching TRBD1 or TRBD2 (6 bases each). This CDR3 is 14 amino acids long. Germline lookup yields CDR1 LNHDA and CDR2 SQIVND (reference sequence). Trimming shortened V by 7 bases and J by 8 bases, and 18 bases separated the two germline ends. CDR3 nucleotide sequence: TGTGCCAGTACACCTCCGGGGGCTGAGGATGAGCAGTTCTTC. Its translation: CASTPPGAEDEQFF.

This clone was observed once. The chain carries TRBV5-6 and TRBJ2-7, with D possibly being TRBD2 (5 bases). The CDR3 totals 14 residues. Germline V CDR1 and CDR2: SGHDT, YYEEEE. Deletions cut 0 bases from V and 2 bases from J, with 9 bases between. The CDR3 is CASSLALAPYEQYF. CDR3 DNA: TGTGCCAGCAGCTTGGCCCTAGCTCCCTACGAGCAGTACTTC.

This clone showed up just a few times. The CDR3 is CASSLARTSSYEQYF. CDR3 in DNA: TGTGCCAGCAGCTTAGCGCGGACATCCTCCTACGAGCAGTACTTC. This sequence joins TRBV7-2 and TRBJ2-7, with a tentative D call TRBD1 (5 bases). Germline CDR1 reads SGHTA; CDR2 reads FQGNSA. The CDR3 runs 15 residues. V lost 0 bases and J lost 0, with 9 bases in between.

The rearrangement joins TRBV4-2 to TRBJ2-1, with a tentative D call TRBD1 (5 bases). Germline V CDR1 and CDR2: LGHNA, YNFKEQ. Trimming took 4 bases from V and 10 from J, leaving 20 bases between them. This CDR3 spans 15 amino acids. CDR3 in amino acids: CASSPWGRWPPEQFF. The CDR3 nucleotides are TGTGCCAGCAGCCCCTGGGGCAGATGGCCCCCAGAGCAGTTCTTC.

The CDR3 DNA sequence: TGTGCCAGCAGCTTAGCCTTTGCAGGGCTCGGAGAAAAACTGTTTTTT. As protein: CASSLAFAGLGEKLFF. V gene TRBV7-9 combines with J gene TRBJ1-4; D is perhaps TRBD1 (5 bases). The CDR3 extends over 16 amino acids. V was pared by 0 bases and J by 8 bases, with 16 bases between. Germline CDR1 SEHNR, CDR2 FQNEAQ (reference sequence).

The genes are TRBV5-1 and TRBJ2-5; D gene ambiguous. Germline assignment: CDR1 SGHRS and CDR2 YFSETQ. The CDR3 sequence is 12 residues long. Between the trimmed V and J ends, which lost 4 bases and 0 bases, there was a span of 4 bases. DNA of the CDR3: TGCGCCAGCAGCCCGTACCAAGAGACCCAGTACTTC. Its translation is CASSPYQETQYF.

This chain joins TRBV30 and TRBJ2-7; D is ambiguous. CDR1 and CDR2 from the germline V gene are GTSNPN and SVGIG (reference sequence). The CDR3 totals 13 residues. With 5 bases removed from V and 2 bases from J, the gap between germline ends came to 13 bases. The CDR3 region is CAWAPDATYEQYF. The CDR3 region has the DNA TGTGCCTGGGCCCCGGACGCAACCTACGAGCAGTACTTC.

The rearrangement links TRBV14 to TRBJ1-2; unclear D gene. V gave up 1 base and J gave up 8 bases, with 5 bases separating them. CDR1 is SGHDN, CDR2 FVKESK, per germline. This CDR3 spans 11 amino acids. Here the CDR3 reads CASSQGEGYTF. CDR3 nucleotides: TGTGCCAGCAGCCAAGGGGAAGGCTACACCTTC.

This chain links TRBV27 with TRBJ2-2, with D perhaps assigned TRBD1 or TRBD2 (5 bases each). With 6 bases removed from V and 5 bases from J, the gap between germline ends came to 16 bases. The germline V gene encodes CDR1 MNHEY and CDR2 SMNVEV (reference sequence). This CDR3 spans 15 amino acids. The CDR3 nucleotides are TGTGCCAGCAGCTACTACAGGACTCAAACCGGGGAGCTGTTTTTT. It yields the protein CASSYYRTQTGELFF.

The chain links TRBV29-1 to TRBJ1-2; no clear D gene. V dropped 0 bases and J dropped 2 bases, with 7 bases sitting between them. CDR3 length: 13 residues. Per the germline V gene, CDR1 is SQVTM and CDR2 is ANQGSEA. In DNA form, the CDR3 reads TGCAGCGTTGAAGACAGGCCCAACTATGGCTACACCTTC. As protein: CSVEDRPNYGYTF. Full variable domain (remainder filled in from reference TRBV29-1 and TRBJ1-2): SAVISQKPSRDICQRGTSLTIQCQVDSQVTMMFWYRQQPGQSLTLIATANQGSEATYESGFVIDKFPISRPNLTFSTLTVSNMSPEDSSIYLCSVEDRPNYGYTFGSGTRLTVV.

The V and J genes are TRBV27 and TRBJ1-1, with unresolved D. Germline V CDR1 and CDR2: MNHEY, SMNVEV (reference sequence). Trimming cost V 3 bases and J 0 bases, with 5 bases left between them. This CDR3 has 13 amino acids. CDR3 region: CASSFLMNTEAFF. The CDR3 bases are TGTGCCAGCAGTTTTCTTATGAACACTGAAGCTTTCTTT.

J is TRBJ2-3 and V is TRBV13, with 10 bases aligning to TRBD2. The CDR3 consists of 14 residues. In germline, CDR1 is PRHDT, CDR2 FYEKMQ (reference sequence). J gave up 5 bases and V 8 bases, and 7 bases lay outside the gene matches. The CDR3 nucleotides are TGTGCCAGCGGGAGCGGGGGGGCCGGAGATACGCAGTATTTT. It is translated as CASGSGGAGDTQYF.

V and J are TRBV2 and TRBJ1-1, with 8 positions matching TRBD1. CDR1 and CDR2 (germline): SNHLY, FYNNEI. This CDR3 contains 15 residues. The V and J ends lost 0 bases and 6 bases, in that order; junction bases with no gene match: 6. CDR3 bases: TGTGCCAGCAGTGAAGCGGGCAGGGGGCGGCCTGAAGCTTTCTTT. Protein sequence: CASSEAGRGRPEAFF.

The table lists this clone with a few counts. The chain employs TRBV23-1 and TRBJ1-3; TRBD1 is a possible D gene (5 bases). TRBV23-1 is placed among ORFs of uncertain function. The V gene lost 11 bases and the J gene lost 3 bases, with 17 bases spanning the gap. The CDR3 consists of 14 residues. The chain's CDR3 is CAGPTVYFGNTIYF. CDR3 nucleotides: TGCGCCGGCCCGACAGTCTACTTTGGAAACACCATATATTTT.

J is TRBJ1-1 and V is TRBV23-1; D is ambiguous. TRBV23-1 is annotated as an ORF whose role is uncertain. Trimming stripped 8 bases from V and 0 bases from J, with 22 bases between. There are 17 residues in the CDR3. The CDR3 sequence is CASSMAAVQQMNTEAFF. CDR3 in DNA: TGCGCCAGCTCGATGGCGGCTGTGCAACAAATGAACACTGAAGCTTTCTTT.

This chain uses TRBV5-6 with TRBJ2-1, with D uncertain. Per germline, CDR1 SGHDT and CDR2 YYEEEE. This CDR3 spans 13 amino acids. The V and J ends lost 7 bases and 7 bases respectively, with 15 bases between them. The CDR3 is CASLSGLGNEQFF. The CDR3 DNA reads TGTGCCAGCTTATCTGGGCTGGGTAATGAGCAGTTCTTC.

The J gene is TRBJ2-7, the V gene TRBV5-1; D is possibly TRBD1 (6 bases). This CDR3 is built from 13 residues. CDR1 is SGHRS and CDR2 is YFSETQ in the germline V gene. Between the trimmed V and J ends, which lost 4 bases and 1 base, there was a span of 9 bases. The CDR3 here is CASSIQGSYEQYF. CDR3 bases: TGCGCCAGCAGCATACAGGGTTCCTACGAGCAGTACTTC.